This TCR beta chain was found in a study of shared clonotypes between healthy human individuals (dated by TCRdb to about 2020). About the investigation overall: The cohort included a few men and a couple of women between 18 and 49 years of age. Libraries were prepared and TCR repertoires were sequenced by different laboratories using diverse techniques, in order to increase sequencing depth and limit assay-specific biases. Each donor's leukapheresis produced roughly between about 0.85 and 10 billion PBMCs. Blood TCR repertoires of a handful of healthy adults were deeply sequenced to estimate repertoire size and the extent of clonotype sharing between individuals. For each donor, CD4 naive and CD4 memory were each given three plates, CD8 naive was given two plates, and CD8 memory was given one plate. Overall study outcomes, separate from this receptor: When several donors were compared, the shared fraction of clonotypes was roughly 5% for naive CD4, less than 4% for naive CD8, 2% to 2.5% for memory CD4, and roughly 0.4% for memory CD8. Even with the large sequencing depth, rarefaction of the sorted-subset datasets indicated that sequencing was incomplete. Compared with non-shared clonotypes, clonotypes shared by all four sorted-subset donors had higher generation probabilities. Pairwise subsampling led to the expectation that sequencing depth would affect the degree of clonotype sharing among donors. The small number of donors limited the genetic and exposure-history diversity represented. Sampling was restricted to blood, and TCR repertoires in tissues likely differ from the TCR repertoires found in blood. Naive subsets generally had larger estimated clonotype richness than memory subsets.

Counted from cysteine to phenylalanine, this CDR3 has 17 amino acids. Solely the CDR3 DNA is kept, with 51 bases framed from the first base. The germline V gene sets CDR1 to LGHNT and CDR2 to FRNRAP. Trimming removed 1 base from V and 3 bases from J, leaving 15 bases between the germline ends. As for this clone: Its antigen is currently not known. Per-base qualities were not stored, and no clone one base away is much larger.

Using the deep immunoSEQ assay, multiplex PCR amplified TCR CDR3 regions from genomic DNA. Extracted genomic DNA from each cell subset was spread evenly across all wells of several immunoSEQ 96-well plates, with each plate serving as a replicate. For sorted subsets, around 0.2 ug of genomic DNA, equivalent to 25,000 to 35,000 T cell genomes, went into each replicate PCR. The purified libraries were quantified using a Qubit 3.0 fluorometer, sized with a Bioanalyzer 2100, and then quantified again using the KAPA Library Quantification kit. A separate single-read 150-cycle Illumina NextSeq 550 flow cell was used to sequence each immunoSEQ 96-well plate. Per the original workflow: The immunoSEQ output contained only junctional sequences without quality scores, so filtering could not match that applied to full-length reads. Sequences were annotated with PyIR, a Python wrapper for IgBLAST v1.9, and V/J genes and CDR3 were assigned using IMGT germline references. Reads with weak V/J assignments (E-value above 1e-6), missing CDR3, stop codons, out-of-frame junctions, or ambiguous translated residues were removed. V3J clonotypes were defined by identical inferred V gene, J gene, and CDR3 amino acid sequence. To compute the percentage overlap between repertoires, the number of shared unique clonotypes was divided by the size of the smaller repertoire. Richness of each repertoire was evaluated using RTK rarefaction, the Chao1 estimator, and Recon v2.1 estimates of unobserved clonotypes. OLGA was used to compute generation probabilities for all TCRbeta clonotypes that the gDNA method yielded from a few donors. The clones in this table, taken by TCRdb from immuneACCESS, are in-frame only. Not every clone is retained; where verified, under half of the shortfall comes from an unresolved V gene, and the cause of the rest is unknown. V and J calls plus clone size are reproduced from that table; the DNA served to infer D and trimming. The sample includes under 1 million clones, with approximately 96% observed a single time. Jointly, the top ten make up approximately 0.2% of the sample.

CD8 naive samples were obtained by positive selection for CCR7 among CD45RO-negative cells, yielding a CD45RA+CCR7+ population from which TemRA cells were excluded. The donors were healthy, HIV-negative adults who had no recently reported acute infections or vaccinations. All donors were Caucasian adults living in Nashville, Tennessee, USA. Blood was obtained by leukapheresis, after which PBMCs were separated by Ficoll-Histopaque density gradient centrifugation and cryopreserved in liquid nitrogen vapor phase. Analytical flow cytometry was used to check the purity and quantity of each magnetically sorted T cell population. Genomic DNA was isolated from every sorted fraction and measured by UV absorbance on a Nanodrop 2000c.

This clonotype was obtained from a man aged 30-40 years in good health. The sample was naive CD8+ T cells sorted from blood. The cell subset or site label of this sample denotes: CD45RA+CCR7+. The chain was built from TRBV12-5 and TRBJ2-2; the D gene is perhaps TRBD2, from 5 matching bases. The CDR3 has the sequence CASGLGGSPPDTGELFF. In nucleotides, the sequence is TGTGCTAGTGGTTTGGGAGGGTCCCCACCGGACACCGGGGAGCTGTTTTTT. With the rest looked up from the reference TRBV12-5 and TRBJ2-2 genes rather than sequenced, the full variable domain is DARVTQTPRHKVTEMGQEVTMRCQPILGHNTVFWYRQTMMQGLELLAYFRNRAPLDDSGMPKDRFSAEMPDATLATLKIQPSEPRDSAVYFCASGLGGSPPDTGELFFGEGSRLTVL.